The 26 T cell receptor beta chains reported below all come from one sample, sequenced in a study of T cells after yellow fever vaccination. TCRdb reprocessed the 5' RACE reads via MiXCR and lists one record per CDR3 protein. The sample records hundreds of thousands of distinct CDR3 sequences, roughly 20% being singletons. The specimen comprised PBMCs, sampled before the yellow fever booster vaccination. These receptors were taken from a man aged 18 to 30 who received the YFV17D yellow fever vaccine.

The chain recombines TRBV12-3 or TRBV12-4 with TRBJ2-5, with 8 nucleotides matching TRBD1. This CDR3 comprises 14 residues. Trimming cost V 7 bases and J 7 bases; bases outside gene matches: 11. The CDR3 here is CASNRQGTQTTQYF. The CDR3 DNA reads as TGTGCCAGCAACCGACAGGGGACTCAGACGACCCAGTACTTC.

The V gene is TRBV27, the J gene TRBJ1-6, with D possibly matching TRBD1 (5 bases). This CDR3 contains 14 residues. Germline V gene data show CDR1 as MNHEY and CDR2 as SMNVEV (reference sequence). The ends were cut back, 6 bases at V and 9 bases at J, with 15 bases in the middle. Here the CDR3 reads CASRRDGVPSPLHF. CDR3 in DNA: TGTGCCAGCAGGAGGGACGGAGTCCCTTCACCCCTCCACTTT.

This clonotype has just a few counts. V usage is TRBV29-1 and J usage is TRBJ2-7; the D is unclear. Trimming pared 2 bases from V and 2 bases from J, leaving 13 bases between. The germline V gene encodes CDR1 SQVTM and CDR2 ANQGSEA. This CDR3 contains 14 residues. In DNA form, the CDR3 reads TGCAGCGTTGAACTTTCGAGCAGCACCTACGAGCAGTACTTC. This sequence encodes CSVELSSSTYEQYF.

The V and J genes are TRBV12-3 or TRBV12-4 and TRBJ2-3; no firm D call. This CDR3 region has 13 residues. V was trimmed by 6 bases and J by 10 bases, leaving 17 bases between them. The CDR3 sequence: CASSPRLPPAQYF. CDR3 DNA sequence: TGTGCCAGCAGCCCGAGACTCCCCCCTGCGCAGTATTTT.

This clonotype came up many times. The chain employs TRBV6-5 and TRBJ2-5; 9 bases map to TRBD1. This CDR3 has 16 residues. Germline V gene sequence: CDR1 MNHEY, CDR2 SVGAGI. The J segment lost 4 bases and the V segment lost 2 bases, leaving 8 bases of the junction unmatched. The CDR3 coding sequence is TGTGCCAGCAGTTACCGGACAGGGGAGAGGCCAGAGACCCAGTACTTC. It specifies CASSYRTGERPETQYF.

A few counts support this clonotype. The chain links TRBV6-2 or TRBV6-3 to TRBJ1-2; D perhaps matches TRBD1 (5 bases). Germline loops: CDR1 MNHEY, CDR2 SVGEGT. This CDR3 spans 13 amino acids. Between the trimmed V and J ends, which lost 6 bases and 5 bases, there was a span of 13 bases. The CDR3 loop reads CASSTGTAYGYTF. As DNA, the CDR3 is TGTGCCAGCAGCACCGGGACGGCATATGGCTACACCTTC.

This clonotype appeared a few times. This chain links TRBV4-1 with TRBJ2-4, with 7 bases matching TRBD1. V trimming: 2 bases; J trimming: 6 bases; junction bases outside the gene matches: 7. Looked up from germline, CDR1 is MGHRA and CDR2 is YSYEKL. The CDR3 runs 15 residues. The CDR3 sequence: CASSQQGGLGNIQYF. The CDR3 region has the DNA TGCGCCAGCAGCCAACAAGGGGGCTTGGGAAACATTCAGTACTTC.

This clonotype has just a few counts. The chain links TRBV29-1 to TRBJ2-5, with D possibly matching TRBD1 (5 bases). The CDR3 length is 14 residues. CDR1 and CDR2 from the germline V gene are SQVTM and ANQGSEA. Trimming stripped 2 bases from V and 4 bases from J, with 14 bases between. CDR3 nucleotides: TGCAGCGTTGAAAAGACAGCTCGCGGAGAGACCCAGTACTTC. Translating gives CSVEKTARGETQYF.

In its sample, this clonotype was seen a few times. The chain combines TRBV4-3 with TRBJ2-3; no definite D call. Germline loops: CDR1 LGHNA, CDR2 YSLEER. This CDR3 spans 15 amino acids. Trimming took off 0 bases at V and 1 base at J, with 8 bases between the two ends. The CDR3: CASSQEGTGTDTQYF. The DNA for the CDR3 is TGCGCCAGCAGCCAAGAAGGTACAGGCACAGATACGCAGTATTTT.

This rearrangement joins TRBV4-1 to TRBJ2-3; D perhaps matches TRBD2 (7 bases). With 4 bases removed from V and 0 bases from J, the gap between germline ends came to 17 bases. CDR3 length equals 17 residues. Germline CDR1 and CDR2: MGHRA and YSYEKL. The CDR3 DNA reads TGCGCCAGCAGCCCCAGTGGGGGGGCTTCAAGCACAGATACGCAGTATTTT. This codes for CASSPSGGASSTDTQYF.

The sample holds many counts of this clonotype. The rearrangement joins TRBV20-1 to TRBJ1-1, with 9 bases lining up with TRBD1. Germline V gives CDR1 DFQATT, CDR2 SNEGSKA (reference sequence). The junction had 7 bases not matched to a gene; V was cut back by 4 bases and J by 4 bases. CDR3 length: 14 residues. The CDR3: CSATPGQGGTEAFF. In nucleotides, the CDR3 is TGCAGTGCTACCCCGGGACAGGGAGGCACTGAAGCTTTCTTT.

This clonotype has a handful of counts. CDR3 nucleotide sequence: TGTGCCAGCAGATTATCACCCTCAACTAATGAAAAACTGTTTTTT. Residues: CASRLSPSTNEKLFF. V is TRBV6-2 or TRBV6-3 and J is TRBJ1-4; D is unresolved. The CDR3 has 15 residues. CDR1 and CDR2 from the germline V gene are MNHEY and SVGEGT. V was shortened by 6 bases and J by 0 bases, with 11 bases between the two germline ends.

The sample holds a few counts of this clonotype. This chain links TRBV12-3 or TRBV12-4 with TRBJ1-1; tentatively, D is TRBD1 (5 bases). Trimming cost V 4 bases and J 5 bases, with 14 bases left between them. This CDR3 region has 14 residues. The CDR3 is CASSSPGPLTEAFF. Written as DNA, the CDR3 is TGTGCCAGCAGTTCCCCGGGACCGCTAACTGAAGCTTTCTTT.

The chain couples TRBV7-9 to TRBJ2-3; D is uncertain. This CDR3 is built from 10 residues. Germline V gene lookup returns CDR1 SEHNR and CDR2 FQNEAQ (reference sequence). Deletions cut 8 bases from V and 6 bases from J, with 6 bases between. CDR3 sequence: CASEKDTQYF. DNA of the CDR3: TGTGCCAGCGAGAAGGATACGCAGTATTTT.

This chain joins TRBV7-9 and TRBJ2-3; D is possibly TRBD1 (6 bases). V lost 6 bases, J lost 2 bases, and 12 bases lay in between. Germline-derived CDR1 and CDR2 are SEHNR and FQNEAQ (reference sequence). This CDR3 has 14 residues. The CDR3 spells CASRDTGNTDTQYF. The CDR3 DNA is TGTGCCAGCAGGGATACAGGGAACACAGATACGCAGTATTTT.

The J gene is TRBJ2-5, the V gene TRBV12-3 or TRBV12-4, with D uncertain. V lost 5 bases and J lost 9, with 7 bases in between. This CDR3 comprises 10 residues. Here the CDR3 reads CASSLLAQYF. The CDR3 DNA sequence: TGTGCCAGCAGTCTGTTGGCCCAGTACTTC.

This clonotype was counted only a few times. V is TRBV28 and J is TRBJ1-5, with D possibly TRBD1 on 5 matching bases. Trimming removed 4 bases from V and 6 bases from J, with 10 bases in between. Germline V CDR1 and CDR2: MDHEN, SYDVKM. The CDR3 consists of 13 residues. The CDR3 DNA reads TGTGCCAGCAGTTCGGCCCAGGGTCAGCCCCAGCATTTT. This translates into CASSSAQGQPQHF.

The sample holds a few counts of this clonotype. The J gene is TRBJ2-5, the V gene TRBV5-6; D uncertain. The V gene's germline CDR1 is SGHDT and CDR2 YYEEEE. The CDR3 has 11 amino acids. Trimming removed 4 bases at V and 1 base at J, with 2 bases between. DNA for the CDR3: TGTGCCAGCAGCACCCAAGAGACCCAGTACTTC. This gives the protein CASSTQETQYF.

V gene TRBV4-1 combines with J gene TRBJ2-1, with 12 bases fitting TRBD2. Germline trimming cut 3 bases from V and 6 bases from J; bases unmatched to any gene: 3. CDR3 length: 15 amino acids. The germline V gene encodes CDR1 MGHRA and CDR2 YSYEKL. CDR3 nucleotide sequence: TGCGCCAGCAGCCAGCTACTAGCGGGGGGCAATGAGCAGTTCTTC. It yields the protein CASSQLLAGGNEQFF.

This clonotype was observed a few times. The chain joins TRBV12-3 or TRBV12-4 to TRBJ2-1; tentatively, D is TRBD2 (6 bases). The V end was cut by 6 bases, the J end by 7 bases, with 22 bases between. The CDR3 consists of 16 residues. CDR3 nucleotide sequence: TGTGCCAGCAGCCCGAGATGGGGCGGGGTAACGAATGAGCAGTTCTTC. Protein: CASSPRWGGVTNEQFF.

V is TRBV25-1 and J is TRBJ2-1; 10 nucleotides match TRBD2. V gave up 1 base and J gave up 6 bases; unmatched junction bases: 3. Looked up from germline, CDR1 is MGHDK and CDR2 is SYGVNS. This CDR3 region has 15 residues. CDR3 nucleotide sequence: TGTGCCAGCAGTGAATCGGCTAGCGGGGGCAATGAGCAGTTCTTC. Its translation: CASSESASGGNEQFF.

The chain carries TRBV27 and TRBJ2-3, with TRBD2 identical over 8 bases. The V gene end was trimmed by 7 bases and the J gene end by 0 bases; junction bases not matched to a gene: 6. Germline V gives CDR1 MNHEY, CDR2 SMNVEV (reference sequence). CDR3 length: 15 amino acids. CDR3 in amino acids: CASTLSGASTDTQYF. The DNA of the CDR3 is TGTGCCAGCACCCTTAGCGGGGCTAGCACAGATACGCAGTATTTT.

This clonotype was counted a few times. The chain employs TRBV6-2 or TRBV6-3 and TRBJ1-5, with no clear D. V lost 4 bases and J lost 4, with 11 bases in between. Germline V lookup: CDR1 MNHEY, CDR2 SVGEGT. The CDR3 is 14 residues long. In DNA form, the CDR3 reads TGTGCCAGCAGTTGGAGGCAGAATAATCAGCCCCAGCATTTT. The encoded protein is CASSWRQNNQPQHF.

A few counts support this clonotype. The chain employs TRBV4-2 and TRBJ2-4; weak D call: TRBD1 (5 bases). V shed 1 base and J shed 8 bases, with 9 bases lying between them. The V gene's germline CDR1 is LGHNA and CDR2 YNFKEQ. CDR3 size: 13 residues. The CDR3 is CASSQGRVDIQYF. The CDR3 bases are TGTGCCAGCAGCCAAGGCAGGGTTGACATTCAGTACTTC.

This clonotype showed up just a few times. V usage is TRBV24-1 and J usage is TRBJ1-2; no reliable D call. The CDR3 is 14 residues long. Trimming removed 2 bases from V and 2 bases from J, with 8 bases in between. Germline CDR1 reads KGHDR; CDR2 reads SFDVKD. Here the CDR3 reads CATSDSNWNYGYTF. DNA for the CDR3: TGTGCCACCAGTGATTCTAACTGGAACTATGGCTACACCTTC.

The chain recombines TRBV5-6 with TRBJ2-5; a possible D gene is TRBD2 (6 bases). This CDR3 has 13 residues. V was cut by 0 bases and J by 4 bases, with 7 bases left in between. Germline V CDR1 and CDR2: SGHDT, YYEEEE. CDR3 sequence (DNA): TGTGCCAGCAGCTTGGCGGAGGGAGAGACCCAGTACTTC. Amino acids: CASSLAEGETQYF.